This TCR beta chain came from a study of blood T cell repertoires in COVID-19. Study details: Material from acute and convalescent COVID-19 was sourced from the United States, Italy and Spain. From T cells, B-cell-depleted T cells, or PBMCs came the material, which was cDNA or gDNA.

Original methodology: Cell counts per sample came from amplifying reference gene primers. Some clones are missing from TCRdb's copy, which holds only in-frame ones; the method was immunoSEQ multiplex PCR. V, J and clone size were drawn from that table, and D and trimming were deduced from the DNA. Of 15,000 or so clones detected, 85% to 90% appear once; the ten largest clones hold 2.5% to 3%. V shed 5 bases and J shed 9 bases, with 11 bases lying between them. Per germline, CDR1 SGHTA and CDR2 FQGNSA. CDR3 length equals 13 residues. The V and J genes are TRBV7-2 and TRBJ1-6; D is possibly TRBD1 (6 bases). The specimen sequenced was peripheral blood. The sequence derives from a human donor in a cohort sampled during active COVID-19. CDR3 bases: TGTGCCAGCAGCCCCGGGGACACTTCACCCCTCCACTTT. This encodes CASSPGDTSPLHF.